These 5 T cell receptor beta chains were all obtained from the same sample, sequenced in a study of early T cells in non-severe SARS-CoV-2 infection. TCRdb used MiXCR to reprocess the 5' RACE reads, holding one entry per CDR3 protein. There are tens of thousands of distinct CDR3 sequences in the sample; around 14% occur only once, and roughly 8.3% lies in the top ten. The sample was whole blood. Receptors were obtained from an adult who was a healthcare worker with PCR-confirmed SARS-CoV-2 infection or an uninfected control (not recorded which).

Regarding this clonotype: Compared with germline, one end of the junction differs, possibly owing to a read error. As DNA, the CDR3 is TGCAGTTCTAGATGGGAGGACAGACCTACCCGATTT. This encodes CSSRWEDRPTRF. This rearrangement joins TRBV20-1 to TRBJ1-4, with D maybe TRBD1 (6 bases). This CDR3 spans 12 amino acids. The germline CDR1 and CDR2 sequences are DFQATT and SNEGSKA (reference sequence).

The chain recombines TRBV5-1 with TRBJ2-1; D remains ambiguous. This CDR3 contains 17 residues. The germline V gene has CDR1 SGHRS and CDR2 YFSETQ. Between the trimmed V and J ends, which lost 2 bases and 12 bases, there was a span of 27 bases. The chain's CDR3 is CASSLPIDVPGASGQFF. The CDR3 bases are TGCGCCAGCAGCTTACCTATAGACGTACCCGGCGCGTCCGGGCAGTTCTTC.

The V gene is TRBV5-4, the J gene TRBJ2-3; a possible D gene is TRBD2 (5 bases). V lost 0 bases and J lost 5, with 10 bases in between. The CDR3 is made up of 14 amino acids. Germline V gives CDR1 SGHNT, CDR2 YYREEE (reference sequence). The CDR3 loop is CASSLVRERDTQYF. CDR3 bases: TGTGCCAGCAGCTTGGTTCGGGAAAGAGATACGCAGTATTTT. Looking up the rest from reference TRBV5-4 and TRBJ2-3 gives the full variable domain: ETGVTQSPTHLIKTRGQQVTLRCSSQSGHNTVSWYQQALGQGPQFIFQYYREEENGRGNFPPRFSGLQFPNYSSELNVNALELDDSALYLCASSLVRERDTQYFGPGTRLTVL.

This clonotype was counted ten times or more. V gene TRBV4-2 combines with J gene TRBJ2-1, with 10 bases aligning to TRBD2. V was pared by 2 bases and J by 3 bases, with 4 bases of the junction left unmatched. CDR3 size: 16 residues. Germline V lookup: CDR1 LGHNA, CDR2 YNFKEQ. CDR3 in DNA: TGTGCCAGCAGCCAACGGGCTAGCGGGAGCTACAATGAGCAGTTCTTC. This sequence encodes CASSQRASGSYNEQFF.

This clonotype has at least ten counts. The chain is built from TRBV28 and TRBJ1-5; no clear D gene. This CDR3 region has 14 residues. V was pared by 7 bases and J by 2 bases, with 12 bases between. In germline, CDR1 is MDHEN, CDR2 SYDVKM. CDR3 in DNA: TGTGCCAGCAACCCAGCCGGTGGCAATCAGCCCCAGCATTTT. Translating it yields CASNPAGGNQPQHF.